This T cell receptor beta chain is from a study of cytomegalovirus exposure and HLA in healthy donors. Across the study: Around 79 million unique TCRs, all from HLA-typed donors, were included in an early release of the data.

Study-wide findings and caveats: The presence/absence work took it that sequencing depth was about the same across donors. A cluster of highly shared sequence variants was likely a sequencing artifact. Reportedly, fewer N-insertions than the roughly 700-donor mean appeared in an Asian-associated ancestry cluster in a later analysis.

The study ran its PCR with 60 Vbeta and 13 Jbeta primers. The method was immunoSEQ multiplex PCR; TCRdb's version includes in-frame clones alone and lacks a portion of them. This table has about 230,000 clones, approximately 84% appearing once. Remarks on this clone: Its cognate antigen is unknown.

The material sequenced was PBMCs. This receptor was obtained from a woman in her thirties or forties in good health and CMV-seronegative.

The CDR3 is CASSSSAGSYNEQFF. The CDR3 region has the DNA TGTGCCAGCTCTTCGTCAGCGGGGTCCTACAATGAGCAGTTCTTC. The V call is TRBV6-1, the J call TRBJ2-1; the match to TRBD2 covers 7 bases. This CDR3 is 15 amino acids long. The germline gives CDR1 MNHNS, CDR2 SASEGT. Trimming took 8 bases from V and 1 from J; bases not matched to a gene: 8.